This note documents a single TCR beta chain sequence. Antigen unknown. Repertoires were generated with immunoSEQ multiplex PCR, while TCRdb's copy carries only in-frame clones and drops some. This sample has around 22,000 clones; around 84% occur once, and the top ten carry roughly a quarter. The data were obtained in a study of lymphopenia after photon versus proton radiotherapy. The CDR3 is 14 residues long. V lost 2 bases and J lost 1, with 9 bases in between. Germline V CDR1 and CDR2: SGHVS, FQNEAQ. Overall study findings and caveats: Post-nadir diversity loss with photons came from oligoclonal expansion, particularly CD8+ Temra cells. Under photons, naive T cells and diversity fell while effector/memory populations rose.

The chain has TRBV7-8 and TRBJ2-7; TRBD2 is a possible D gene (5 bases). The clonotype comes from a man aged 40-49 years with gastric cancer. Source: peripheral blood, taken from a patient treated with photon-based radiotherapy. Here the CDR3 DNA reads TGTGCCAGCAGCTTACGTACGGGATCCTACGAGCAGTACTTC. This gives the protein CASSLRTGSYEQYF.